This T cell receptor (beta chain) was sequenced for a study of identical twins (dated by TCRdb to the mid-2010s). Describing the broader study: The study deep-sequenced TCR alpha and beta repertoires from monozygotic twins, unrelated adults of various ages and cord blood to test whether fetal clonotypes persist. To rule out contamination, replicate twin experiments were performed at different times with different library preparation protocols. On the study overall, not on this receptor specifically: Compared with coincidental sharing between unrelated individuals, an excess of low generation-probability sequences was observed among out-of-frame TCR alpha sequences shared between twins. Zero-insertion analyses could be partly confounded by invariant T cells such as MAIT and iNKT, though diverse VJ usage argued against such confounding for most clonotypes. Fewer insertions were carried by abundant cord blood beta clonotypes, a similar but weaker trend appeared in young adult naive repertoires, and no such trend appeared in memory repertoires. Conclusions relied on cross-sectional statistical analysis, since the same donors could not be followed over many years. A weaker excess of twin sharing was found in beta out-of-frame sequences because the signal-to-noise ratio was lowered by fewer shared sequences. In monozygotic twins, recombination models systematically underestimated out-of-frame TCR alpha sharing, but the models matched the sharing seen between unrelated individuals.

All donors were healthy Caucasians. Three pairs of female monozygotic twins, all aged roughly 18 to 29 years, were included in the twin cohort. RNA for TCR libraries was isolated from peripheral blood mononuclear cells. Preparation of the library involved 5' RACE. Sequenced using an Illumina HiSeq 2000. A universal primer binding site was introduced by template switching, and a unique molecular identifier was present in the final cDNA, enabling accurate counting of TCR cDNA molecules. Specific primers in the conserved constant-segment region were used to synthesize first-strand cDNA for the TCR alpha and beta chains. To control for contamination, every cDNA library carried two barcodes: a SMART-Mk sample barcode plus Illumina barcodes. Two successive PCR steps introduced TruSeq adapter sequences along with Illumina sample barcodes. Sequencing of the TCR alpha and beta cDNA libraries was done on the Illumina HiSeq platform using custom primers. In the original analysis: Raw reads were processed with MiGEC to extract unique molecular identifiers, and MiXCR was used to determine CDR3 positions. Recombination models were inferred per individual with the repgenHMM and IGoR tools using an EM algorithm. Shared clonotypes were analyzed with the tcR package in R, and sharing was normalized by the product of cloneset sizes. Out-of-frame nonproductive sequences were analyzed to study raw recombination free of thymic and clonal selection effects. Starting from the raw public reads, TCRdb applied fastp trimming at Q25, assembled clones with MiXCR and retained in-frame beta chains. When rows share a CDR3 protein, they turn into one entry using the most common DNA and genes. These V and J calls are TCRdb output, not the study's own analysis. Within this sample are around 570,000 distinct CDR3 sequences, with 9.5% to 10% of them counted one time only. The ten largest clones take up around 3.2% of the sample.

In its sample, this clonotype was seen many times. The clone's antigen remains unknown. Base qualities are not recorded, but no much larger clone differs from it by a single base. The same data also contributed to another study, on yellow fever vaccine responses in identical twins. The second publication reports: According to the authors, the vaccine-induced T cell response in identical twins seemed to be partly convergent and partly specific to each individual. Focusing on identical twins, the study followed the T cell clones that responded to the vaccine, and did so with precision.

Material: PBMCs. The receptor's source is a woman aged 18-30 years in good health.

The nucleotide sequence reads as follows: TGCAGGACAGTCGAGGCGAACGGGAACACTGAAGCTTTCTTT. The translation is CRTVEANGNTEAFF. This chain joins TRBV20-1 to TRBJ1-1; matching of 5 bases hints at TRBD1 as the D gene. The germline V gene encodes CDR1 DFQATT and CDR2 SNEGSKA (reference sequence). The CDR3 covers 14 residues, taking in both the cysteine and the phenylalanine. CDR3 DNA is the only sequence kept; it has 42 bases, read in frame from the first base.